The T cell receptor beta chain described here comes from a study of blood T cells in healthy people across ages. Study-wide results and limits: The fall in TCR beta diversity per million T cells was roughly linear with age. Naive and antigen-experienced cells could not be conclusively compared, given unsorted PBMCs.

A second PCR of about 6 to 11 cycles used a sample-barcoded 5' primer and a J-beta primer mix. The template-switch adaptor was a 5' adaptor with 12 random nucleotides. It tagged each cDNA molecule. TCRdb called the 5' RACE reads again in MiXCR, with one record for every CDR3 protein. The data contain about 810,000 distinct CDR3 sequences, around 36% of them seen just once; the ten biggest clones take up 13%. Germline assignment: CDR1 MNHEY and CDR2 SVGAGI. The CDR3 has 18 residues. J lost 0 bases, V lost 0 bases, and 7 bases had no gene match. Each sample yielded at least 7 million isolated PBMCs. For this clonotype: As yet, its antigen is unknown.

The TCR originated in a young man in good health. Input material: blood. The chain is built from TRBV6-5 and TRBJ1-5; 8 bases match TRBD1. The CDR3 DNA reads TGTGCCAGCAGTTACTCGGACAGGGCCCTATATAGCAATCAGCCCCAGCATTTT. Translating gives CASSYSDRALYSNQPQHF.